This TCR beta chain came from a study of cytomegalovirus exposure and HLA in healthy donors. Trimming at V came to 5 bases and at J to 6 bases, leaving 5 bases not matched to a gene. The V gene's germline CDR1 is SGHTA and CDR2 FQGNSA. This CDR3 has 13 amino acids. 60 Vbeta and 13 Jbeta primers were used in PCR. TCRdb's table, derived via immunoSEQ multiplex PCR, lists solely in-frame clones and lacks some. The sample includes about 150,000 clones, around 67% seen only once; the top ten take 1.5% to 2%. V is TRBV7-2 and J is TRBJ1-2; 8 bases match TRBD1. Sequencing was done on a sample of PBMCs. This clonotype was sampled from a woman aged 18-30 years in good health and CMV-seronegative. The CDR3 DNA reads as TGTGCCAGCAGCCGACCAGGGGGCAATGGCTACACCTTC. It specifies CASSRPGGNGYTF.